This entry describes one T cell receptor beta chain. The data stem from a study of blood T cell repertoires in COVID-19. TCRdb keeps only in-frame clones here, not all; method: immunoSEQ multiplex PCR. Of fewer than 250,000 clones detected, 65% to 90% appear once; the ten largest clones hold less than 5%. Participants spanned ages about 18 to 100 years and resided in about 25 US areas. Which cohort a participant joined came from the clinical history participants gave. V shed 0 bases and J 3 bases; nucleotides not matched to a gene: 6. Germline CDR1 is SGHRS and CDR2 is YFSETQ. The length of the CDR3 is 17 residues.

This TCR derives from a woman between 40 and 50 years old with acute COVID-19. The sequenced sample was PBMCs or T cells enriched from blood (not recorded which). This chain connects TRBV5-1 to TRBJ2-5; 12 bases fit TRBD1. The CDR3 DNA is TGCGCCAGCAGCTTGGGGGACAGGGGGCTTACCGAAGAGACCCAGTACTTC. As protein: CASSLGDRGLTEETQYF.